The rows below give T cell receptor beta chains drawn from one sample of a study of neurological immune-mediated disorders. TCRdb re-analysed the 5' RACE reads in MiXCR, keeping a single row per CDR3 protein. The sample lists tens of thousands of distinct CDR3 sequences; about 4.2% were seen once. Sequencing input: CD4+ T cells from blood. The receptors come from a woman aged 40 to 50 with multiple sclerosis. The CDR3 runs from the conserved cysteine through the conserved F or W. The order of the fields is D gene, CDR3 length, clone size, J gene, V gene, CDR3 protein, CDR3 DNA. A D gene is named only where the DNA matches it firmly. Rows may omit the clone size; those that give it use once, few, many or a size class.

NA	17	many	TRBJ1-3	TRBV5-5	CASSRGRTGTSGNTIYF	TGTGCCAGCAGCCGAGGTCGAACAGGGACGAGTGGAAACACCATATATTTT
NA	14	many	TRBJ2-1	TRBV5-1	CASSRTAPYNEQFF	TGCGCCAGCAGCCGGACAGCCCCCTACAATGAGCAGTTCTTC
TRBD1	15	NA	TRBJ2-3	TRBV5-1	CASSSSTGRRDKQYF	TGCGCCAGCAGCTCATCGACAGGGAGACGAGACAAGCAGTATTTT
NA	13	many	TRBJ2-3	TRBV7-3	CASSSRDTDTQYF	TGTGCCAGCAGCTCCCGGGACACAGATACGCAGTATTTT
TRBD2	16	many	TRBJ2-3	TRBV5-1	CASSTGTSGGTDTQYF	TGCGCCAGCAGCACAGGGACTAGCGGGGGAACAGATACGCAGTATTTT
TRBD1	16	many	TRBJ1-2	TRBV6-6	CASSYSGTDFNYGYTF	TGTGCCAGCAGTTACTCCGGGACAGATTTTAACTATGGCTACACCTTC
NA	14	many	TRBJ1-1	TRBV5-1	CASSPEGLTTEAFF	TGCGCCAGCAGCCCGGAGGGCCTAACGACTGAAGCTTTCTTT
NA	12	many	TRBJ1-5	TRBV10-3	CASQEGLGPQHF	TGTGCCTCTCAGGAGGGCCTGGGGCCCCAGCATTTT
TRBD2	16	many	TRBJ2-3	TRBV20-1	CSARDRLAGSTDTQYF	TGCAGTGCTAGAGATAGACTAGCGGGGAGCACAGATACGCAGTATTTT
NA	13	many	TRBJ1-1	TRBV12-3/TRBV12-4	CASSLNGGTEAFF	TGTGCCAGCAGTTTAAATGGCGGCACTGAAGCTTTCTTT
NA	18	many	TRBJ2-3	TRBV5-1	CASSLGVGGLAPTDTQYF	TGCGCCAGCAGCTTGGGCGTCGGAGGTCTAGCCCCCACAGATACGCAGTATTTT
NA	15	many	TRBJ2-3	TRBV20-1	CSAPRGGLGTDTQYF	TGCAGTGCTCCCAGGGGGGGTTTGGGGACAGATACGCAGTATTTT
NA	13	many	TRBJ2-1	TRBV7-3	CASSFGQGGEQFF	TGTGCCAGCAGCTTCGGTCAGGGTGGTGAGCAGTTCTTC
NA	14	many	TRBJ2-3	TRBV3-1	CASSRGGLTDTQYF	TGTGCCAGCAGCCGGGGGGGCCTCACAGATACGCAGTATTTT
TRBD1	18	many	TRBJ2-1	TRBV4-2	CASSQAVGTVLLSNEQFF	TGTGCCAGCAGCCAAGCCGTTGGGACAGTATTACTGTCGAATGAGCAGTTCTTC
TRBD2	18	few	TRBJ2-7	TRBV5-6	CASSLYAPGLDHMDEQYF	TGTGCCAGCAGCTTGTACGCACCGGGACTAGACCATATGGACGAGCAGTACTTC
TRBD2	15	many	TRBJ2-5	TRBV5-1	CASSPGLAGGETQYF	TGCGCCAGCAGCCCCGGACTAGCGGGGGGGGAGACCCAGTACTTC
NA	12	NA	TRBJ2-7	TRBV10-3	CAISESWGEQYF	TGTGCCATCAGTGAGTCGTGGGGGGAGCAGTACTTC
NA	13	many	TRBJ1-1	TRBV6-1	CASGAQPNTEAFF	TGTGCCAGCGGGGCACAGCCGAACACTGAAGCTTTCTTT
TRBD2	15	many	TRBJ2-3	TRBV3-1	CASSRLAGSTDTQYF	TGTGCCAGCAGTCGACTAGCGGGGAGCACAGATACGCAGTATTTT
NA	11	NA	TRBJ2-7	TRBV6-5	CASSYSHSWYF	TGTGCCAGCAGTTACTCACACAGTTGGTACTTC
TRBD1	17	many	TRBJ2-3	TRBV5-1	CASRRTGAFSSTDTQYF	TGCGCCAGCAGGAGAACAGGGGCGTTTTCTAGCACAGATACGCAGTATTTT